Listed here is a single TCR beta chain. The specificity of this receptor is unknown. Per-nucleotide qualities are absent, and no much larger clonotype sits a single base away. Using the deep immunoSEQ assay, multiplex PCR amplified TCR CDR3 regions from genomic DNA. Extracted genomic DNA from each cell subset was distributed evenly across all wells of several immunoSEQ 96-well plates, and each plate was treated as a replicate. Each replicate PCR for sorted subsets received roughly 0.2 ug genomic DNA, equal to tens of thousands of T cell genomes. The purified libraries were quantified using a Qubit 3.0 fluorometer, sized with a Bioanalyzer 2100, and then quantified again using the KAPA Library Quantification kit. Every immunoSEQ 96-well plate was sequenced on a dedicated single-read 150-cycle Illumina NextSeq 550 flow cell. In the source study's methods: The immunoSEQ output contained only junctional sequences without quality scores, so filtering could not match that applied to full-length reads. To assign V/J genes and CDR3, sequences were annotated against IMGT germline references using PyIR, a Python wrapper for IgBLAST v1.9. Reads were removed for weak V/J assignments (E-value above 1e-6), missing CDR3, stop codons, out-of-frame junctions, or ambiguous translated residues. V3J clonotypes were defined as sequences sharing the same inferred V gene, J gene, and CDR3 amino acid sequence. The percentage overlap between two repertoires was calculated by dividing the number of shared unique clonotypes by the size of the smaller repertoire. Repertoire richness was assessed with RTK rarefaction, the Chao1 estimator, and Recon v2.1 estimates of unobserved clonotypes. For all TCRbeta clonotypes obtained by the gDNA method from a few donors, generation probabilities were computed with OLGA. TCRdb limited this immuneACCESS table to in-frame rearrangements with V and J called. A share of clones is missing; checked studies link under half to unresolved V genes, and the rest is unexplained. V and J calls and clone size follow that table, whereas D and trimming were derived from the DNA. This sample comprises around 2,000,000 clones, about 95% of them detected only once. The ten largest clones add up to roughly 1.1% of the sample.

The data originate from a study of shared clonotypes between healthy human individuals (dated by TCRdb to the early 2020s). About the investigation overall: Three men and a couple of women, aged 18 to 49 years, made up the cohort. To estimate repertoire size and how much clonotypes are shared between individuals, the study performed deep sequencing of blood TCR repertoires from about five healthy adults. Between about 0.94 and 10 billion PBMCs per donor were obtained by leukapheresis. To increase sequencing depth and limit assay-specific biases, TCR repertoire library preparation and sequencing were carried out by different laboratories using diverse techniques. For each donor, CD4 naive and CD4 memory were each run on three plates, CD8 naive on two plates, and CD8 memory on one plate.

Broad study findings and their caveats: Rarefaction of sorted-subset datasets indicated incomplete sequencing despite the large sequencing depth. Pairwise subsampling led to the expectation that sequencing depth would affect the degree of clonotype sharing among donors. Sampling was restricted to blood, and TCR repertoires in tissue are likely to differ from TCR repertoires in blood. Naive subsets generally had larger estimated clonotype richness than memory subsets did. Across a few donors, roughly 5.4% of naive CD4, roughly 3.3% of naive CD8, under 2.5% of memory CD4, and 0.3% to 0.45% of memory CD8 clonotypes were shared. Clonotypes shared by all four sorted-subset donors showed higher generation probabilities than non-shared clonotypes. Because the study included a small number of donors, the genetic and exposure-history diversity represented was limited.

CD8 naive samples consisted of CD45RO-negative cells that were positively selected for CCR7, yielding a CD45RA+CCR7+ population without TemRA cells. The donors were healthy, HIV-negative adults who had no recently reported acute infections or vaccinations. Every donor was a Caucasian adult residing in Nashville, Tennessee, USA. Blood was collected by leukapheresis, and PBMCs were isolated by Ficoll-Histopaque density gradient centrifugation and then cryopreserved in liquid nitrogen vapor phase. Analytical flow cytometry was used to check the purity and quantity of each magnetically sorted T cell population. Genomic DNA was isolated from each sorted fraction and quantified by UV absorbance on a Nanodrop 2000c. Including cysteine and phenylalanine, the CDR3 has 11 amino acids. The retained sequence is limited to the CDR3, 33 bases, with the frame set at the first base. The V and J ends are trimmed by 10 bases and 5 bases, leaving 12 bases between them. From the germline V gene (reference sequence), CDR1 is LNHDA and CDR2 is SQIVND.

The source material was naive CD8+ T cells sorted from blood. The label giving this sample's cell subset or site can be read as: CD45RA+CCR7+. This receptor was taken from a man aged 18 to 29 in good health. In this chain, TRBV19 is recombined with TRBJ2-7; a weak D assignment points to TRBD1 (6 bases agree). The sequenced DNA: TGTGCCACCTCAGGGGTCCACGAGCAGTACTTC. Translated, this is CATSGVHEQYF.